These 20 T cell receptor beta chains were sequenced from one sample in a study of T cells in tuberculosis. Using immunoSEQ multiplex PCR, the repertoire was profiled, and TCRdb retains in-frame clones only, with some absent. The sample has over 25,000 clones, 90% to 95% seen once. Time point described: new active TB diagnosis, blood taken before or within 7 days of starting treatment. This specimen was PBMCs, taken at tuberculosis diagnosis. The receptor source for this set is an adult with tuberculosis.

This sequence joins TRBV15 and TRBJ2-7, with TRBD1 as a possible D gene (6 bases). The CDR3 has 14 residues. V dropped 3 bases and J dropped 6 bases, with 15 bases sitting between them. The germline CDR1 and CDR2 sequences are LNHNV and YYDKDF (reference sequence). The CDR3 DNA sequence: TGTGCCACCAGCAGCCCGACAACAGGGACCGAGCAGTACTTC. Its translation is CATSSPTTGTEQYF. Supplemented by reference TRBV15 and TRBJ2-7, the full variable domain reads DAMVIQNPRYQVTQFGKPVTLSCSQTLNHNVMYWYQQKSSQAPKLLFHYYDKDFNNEADTPDNFQSRRPNTSFCFLDIRSPGLGDTAMYLCATSSPTTGTEQYFGPGTRLTVT.

This chain joins TRBV6-5 and TRBJ1-4; D possibly corresponds to TRBD1 (6 bases). The CDR3 extends over 13 amino acids. Trimming took 10 bases from V and 8 from J, leaving 17 bases between them. Germline CDR1 and CDR2: MNHEY and SVGAGI. The CDR3 DNA follows: TGTGCCACCCGGGGGGCAGGGTGGGAAAAACTGTTTTTT. It is translated as CATRGAGWEKLFF.

Written as DNA, the CDR3 is TGTGCCAGCAGTTCCACCAGGGTTACAACCCTCTACGAGCAGTACTTC. Residues: CASSSTRVTTLYEQYF. The chain uses TRBV28 and TRBJ2-7, with D possibly matching TRBD1 (5 bases). CDR3 length: 16 amino acids. Trimming took 4 bases from V and 3 from J, leaving 19 bases between them. Germline V gene lookup returns CDR1 MDHEN and CDR2 SYDVKM.

This rearrangement joins TRBV18 to TRBJ2-7; 7 positions agree with TRBD1. Germline assignment: CDR1 KGHSH and CDR2 LQKENI. V dropped 4 bases and J dropped 3; count of bases not matched to a gene: 0. This CDR3 has 12 residues. The CDR3 DNA follows: TGTGCCAGCTCACGGGACAGCTACGAGCAGTACTTC. Translating gives CASSRDSYEQYF.

The genes are TRBV5-1 and TRBJ1-4; 8 bases agree with TRBD1. V was clipped by 5 bases and J by 8 bases; unmatched bases: 8. Germline V lookup: CDR1 SGHRS, CDR2 YFSETQ. This CDR3 has 14 amino acids. For the CDR3, the DNA is TGCGCCAGCAGTCCAGGGGGCGTTCGGGAAAAACTGTTTTTT. As protein: CASSPGGVREKLFF.

The chain recombines TRBV12-5 with TRBJ2-7; D remains unclear. The germline V gene encodes CDR1 LGHNT and CDR2 FRNRAP. Trimming left V 0 bases short and J 7 bases short, with 7 bases between. This CDR3 has 12 amino acids. This chain's CDR3 is CASGLVGVEQYF. The CDR3 bases are TGTGCTAGTGGTTTGGTAGGAGTTGAGCAGTACTTC.

V is TRBV18 and J is TRBJ1-1, with D possibly TRBD1 on 5 matching bases. V lost 3 bases, J lost 0 bases, and 14 bases lay in between. This CDR3 region has 16 residues. Germline-derived CDR1 and CDR2 are KGHSH and LQKENI. The CDR3 protein is CASSPKKMTVNTEAFF. The CDR3 region has the DNA TGTGCCAGCTCACCGAAGAAAATGACAGTGAACACTGAAGCTTTCTTT.

DNA for the CDR3: TGTGCCAGCACTAGCGGGGCGAAACTCTACAATGAGCAGTTCTTC. Translation: CASTSGAKLYNEQFF. The chain carries TRBV9 and TRBJ2-1; 9 bases are shared with TRBD2. Germline-derived CDR1 and CDR2 are SGDLS and YYNGEE. V shed 6 bases and J 3 bases; nucleotides not matched to a gene: 7. This CDR3 is 15 amino acids long.

This sequence joins TRBV6-5 and TRBJ1-6; unclear D gene. The V end lost 2 bases, the J end lost 0 bases, and 8 bases lay between the germline ends. CDR3 size: 16 residues. Germline values: CDR1 MNHEY, CDR2 SVGAGI. The CDR3 loop reads CASSYGQFSYNSPLHF. Written as DNA, the CDR3 is TGTGCCAGCAGTTACGGGCAGTTCTCCTATAATTCACCCCTCCACTTT.

The gene calls are TRBV2 and TRBJ2-3, with D hard to call. The germline gives CDR1 SNHLY, CDR2 FYNNEI. The CDR3 spans 14 residues. Trimming shortened V by 3 bases and J by 2 bases, and 9 bases separated the two germline ends. The CDR3 DNA reads as TGTGCCAGCAGTGACGAGGTCGTCACAGATACGCAGTATTTT. Its protein is CASSDEVVTDTQYF.

This clone was detected only once. The chain carries TRBV5-6 and TRBJ1-2, with unresolved D. Germline values: CDR1 SGHDT, CDR2 YYEEEE. The CDR3 extends over 15 amino acids. V dropped 4 bases and J dropped 8 bases, with 21 bases sitting between them. CDR3 DNA: TGTGCCAGCAGCCCTCAATGGCCGGGATCTCGAGGCTACACCTTC. As protein: CASSPQWPGSRGYTF.

J is TRBJ2-2 and V is TRBV7-2, with 7 bases lining up with TRBD1. V lost 2 bases to trimming and J lost 0 bases; unmatched junction nucleotides: 3. CDR1 is SGHTA, CDR2 FQGNSA, per germline. This CDR3 is 16 amino acids long. As DNA, the CDR3 is TGTGCCAGCAGCTTATACAGGGGCTCGAACACCGGGGAGCTGTTTTTT. This encodes CASSLYRGSNTGELFF.

J is TRBJ1-2 and V is TRBV14; 7 bases agree with TRBD1. The V and J ends lost 2 bases and 3 bases, in that order; junction bases with no gene match: 6. This CDR3 contains 15 residues. Germline assignment: CDR1 SGHDN and CDR2 FVKESK. CDR3 DNA: TGTGCCAGCAGCCAAACAGGGGCGACCTACTATGGCTACACCTTC. Translation gives CASSQTGATYYGYTF. The full variable domain, in which reference TRBV14 and TRBJ1-2 provide the parts outside the CDR3, is EAGVTQFPSHSVIEKGQTVTLRCDPISGHDNLYWYRRVMGKEIKFLLHFVKESKQDESGMPNNRFLAERTGGTYSTLKVQPAELEDSGVYFCASSQTGATYYGYTFGSGTRLTVV.

The chain employs TRBV6-4 and TRBJ1-5, with TRBD1 identical over 9 bases. The CDR3 extends over 19 amino acids. The germline gives CDR1 MRHNA, CDR2 SNTAGT. The V and J ends lost 4 bases and 4 bases, in that order; junction bases with no gene match: 17. The CDR3 DNA follows: TGTGCCAGCAGTGGAAAGGTACTGAGGACAGGGGAAGAGAATCAGCCCCAGCATTTT. It translates to CASSGKVLRTGEENQPQHF.

The chain is built from TRBV2 and TRBJ1-6, with 10 bases lining up with TRBD1. The CDR3 runs 16 residues. The germline gives CDR1 SNHLY, CDR2 FYNNEI. J was trimmed by 10 bases and V by 3 bases; bases with no gene match: 9. CDR3 nucleotide sequence: TGTGCCAGCAGTGACCTCAGGGGGACAGGGGAATCACCCCTCCACTTT. It codes for CASSDLRGTGESPLHF.

This clone has a single count. J is TRBJ2-3 and V is TRBV11-2; 7 positions agree with TRBD2. V shed 0 bases and J 1 base; nucleotides not matched to a gene: 13. The CDR3 consists of 19 residues. The germline CDR1 and CDR2 sequences are SGHAT and FQNNGV. The CDR3 DNA is TGTGCCAGCAGCTTAGAATTTTTATGGGGGGGGACGGGCACAGATACGCAGTATTTT. This sequence encodes CASSLEFLWGGTGTDTQYF.

The chain couples TRBV5-1 to TRBJ1-5; 9 bases agree with TRBD1. The CDR3 consists of 16 residues. Trimming cost V 3 bases and J 1 base; bases outside gene matches: 5. CDR1 and CDR2 (germline): SGHRS, YFSETQ. CDR3 DNA sequence: TGCGCCAGCAGCTGGGACAGGGAGGGAAGCAATCAGCCCCAGCATTTT. Translated, it gives CASSWDREGSNQPQHF.

The chain has TRBV10-3 and TRBJ1-4; TRBD1 matches 10 bases. CDR1 is ENHRY and CDR2 is SYGVKD in the germline V gene. V shed 5 bases, J shed 4 bases, and the junction held 7 bases outside the gene matches. The CDR3 has 16 residues. This chain's CDR3 is CAISSDRGRVNEKLFF. CDR3 bases: TGTGCCATCAGTTCCGACAGGGGGCGCGTTAATGAAAAACTGTTTTTT.

V gene TRBV4-1 combines with J gene TRBJ2-1, with 11 bases that match TRBD2. Trimming removed 3 bases from V and 4 bases from J; junction bases left unmatched: 8. The CDR3 runs to 17 residues. Germline V lookup: CDR1 MGHRA, CDR2 YSYEKL. CDR3 sequence reads: CASSHPLAGADYNEQFF. The DNA for the CDR3 is TGCGCCAGCAGCCATCCACTAGCGGGGGCCGATTACAATGAGCAGTTCTTC.

The rearrangement joins TRBV2 to TRBJ2-2, with a tentative D call TRBD1 (7 bases). V was clipped by 3 bases and J by 5 bases, with 13 bases between them. This CDR3 is 15 amino acids long. In germline, CDR1 is SNHLY, CDR2 FYNNEI. The CDR3 sequence is CASSEVQGGTGELFF. CDR3 bases: TGTGCCAGCAGTGAGGTCCAGGGGGGTACCGGGGAGCTGTTTTTT.